Given below is one TCR beta chain in context. What it binds is unknown. Every bit of the isolated RNA underwent reverse transcription, so sequencing read expressed TCRB transcripts. The table came from immunoSEQ multiplex PCR; TCRdb's copy has only in-frame clones and leaves some out. The sample yields some 360,000 clones, 15% to 20% seen once. The data are from a study of beta chain features in type 1 diabetes. General study results and limits: Shorter TCRB CDR3s, moderately but significantly so, marked every one of the four CD4+ subsets in Type 1 diabetes patients. Patients' naive, central memory and regulatory TCRB repertoires appeared more alike than those of healthy donors.

The single heparinised draw taken from each donor contained about 120 mL of blood on average. Markers CD45RO/CCR7/CD25/CD127/CD95/CD27 served to sort CD4+ naive, central memory, regulatory and stem cell-like memory cells. Germline CDR1 is LNHDA and CDR2 is SQIVND (reference sequence). With 5 bases removed from V and 2 bases from J, the gap between germline ends came to 7 bases. There are 12 residues in the CDR3. Sequenced: naive CD4+ T cells from blood. The receptor's source is a woman aged 18-29 years in good health. This chain joins TRBV19 and TRBJ2-7; D perhaps matches TRBD2 (6 bases). The DNA of the CDR3 is TGTGCCAGTAGTGGAGGGACCTACGAGCAGTACTTC. As protein: CASSGGTYEQYF.